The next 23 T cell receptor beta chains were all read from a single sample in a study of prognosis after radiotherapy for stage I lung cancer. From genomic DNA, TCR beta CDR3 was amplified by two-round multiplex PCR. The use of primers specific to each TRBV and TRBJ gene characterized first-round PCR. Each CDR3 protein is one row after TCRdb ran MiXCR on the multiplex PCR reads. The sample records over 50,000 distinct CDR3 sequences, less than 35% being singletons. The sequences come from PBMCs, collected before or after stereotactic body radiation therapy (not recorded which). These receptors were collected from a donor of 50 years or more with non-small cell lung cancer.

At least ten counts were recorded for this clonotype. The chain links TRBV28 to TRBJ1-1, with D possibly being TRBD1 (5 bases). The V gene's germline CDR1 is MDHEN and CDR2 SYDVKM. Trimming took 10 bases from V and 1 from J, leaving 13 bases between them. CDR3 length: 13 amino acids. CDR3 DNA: TGTGCCACCCTCAGGGAATGGAACACTGAAGCTTTCTTT. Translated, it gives CATLREWNTEAFF.

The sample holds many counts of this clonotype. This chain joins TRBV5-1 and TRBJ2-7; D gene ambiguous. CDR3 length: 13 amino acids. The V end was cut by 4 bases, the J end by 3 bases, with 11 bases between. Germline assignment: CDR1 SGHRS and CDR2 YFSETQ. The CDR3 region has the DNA TGCGCCAGCAGCCAAGTTGGTAGCTACGAGCAGTACTTC. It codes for CASSQVGSYEQYF.

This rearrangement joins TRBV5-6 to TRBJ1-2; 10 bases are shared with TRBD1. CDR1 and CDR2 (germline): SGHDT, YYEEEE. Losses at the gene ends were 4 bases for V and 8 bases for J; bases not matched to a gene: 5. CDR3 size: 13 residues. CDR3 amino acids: CASSAGQGGGYTF. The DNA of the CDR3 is TGTGCCAGCAGCGCAGGACAGGGGGGAGGCTACACCTTC.

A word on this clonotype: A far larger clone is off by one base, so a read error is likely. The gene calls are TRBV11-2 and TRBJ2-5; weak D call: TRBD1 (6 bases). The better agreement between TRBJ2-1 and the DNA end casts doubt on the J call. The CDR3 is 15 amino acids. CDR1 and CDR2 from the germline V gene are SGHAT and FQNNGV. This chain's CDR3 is CASSLRYRVQSEQFF. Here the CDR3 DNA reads TGTGCCAGCAGCCTCCGGTACAGGGTTCAGAGTGAGCAGTTCTTC.

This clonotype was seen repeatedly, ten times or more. In DNA, the CDR3 is TGTGCCAGCAGTCCGAGAAGAATATATGGCTACACCTTC. Amino acid sequence: CASSPRRIYGYTF. V and J are TRBV28 and TRBJ1-2; D gene uncertain. The CDR3 is 13 amino acids. With 5 bases removed from V and 5 bases from J, the gap between germline ends came to 12 bases. Germline V gene sequence: CDR1 MDHEN, CDR2 SYDVKM.

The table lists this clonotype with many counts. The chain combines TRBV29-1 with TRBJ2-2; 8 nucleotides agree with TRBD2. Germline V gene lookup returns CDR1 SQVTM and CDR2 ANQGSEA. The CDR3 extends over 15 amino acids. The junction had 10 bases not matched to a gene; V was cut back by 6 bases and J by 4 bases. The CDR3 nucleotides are TGCAGCGTGGGGTCAGCGGGAGTCGGCACCGGGGAGCTGTTTTTT. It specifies CSVGSAGVGTGELFF.

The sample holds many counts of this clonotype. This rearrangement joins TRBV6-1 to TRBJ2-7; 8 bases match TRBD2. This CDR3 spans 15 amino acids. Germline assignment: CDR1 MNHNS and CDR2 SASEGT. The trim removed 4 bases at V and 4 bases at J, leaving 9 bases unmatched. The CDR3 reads CASSAISGSQYEQYF. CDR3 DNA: TGTGCCAGCAGTGCCATCAGCGGGAGCCAGTACGAGCAGTACTTC.

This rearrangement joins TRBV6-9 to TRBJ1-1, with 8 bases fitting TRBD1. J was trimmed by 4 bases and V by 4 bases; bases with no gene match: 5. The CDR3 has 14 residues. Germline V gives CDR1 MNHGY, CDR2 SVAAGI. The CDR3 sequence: CASSLQGGITEAFF. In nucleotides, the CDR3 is TGTGCCAGCAGTTTACAGGGGGGTATCACTGAAGCTTTCTTT.

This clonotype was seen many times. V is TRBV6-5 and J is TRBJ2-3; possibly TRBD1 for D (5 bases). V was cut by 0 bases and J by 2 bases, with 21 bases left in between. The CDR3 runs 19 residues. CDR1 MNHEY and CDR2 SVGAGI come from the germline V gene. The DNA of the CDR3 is TGTGCCAGCAGTTACTCGATTATGGGCAGGGTGAGATCCACAGATACGCAGTATTTT. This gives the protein CASSYSIMGRVRSTDTQYF.

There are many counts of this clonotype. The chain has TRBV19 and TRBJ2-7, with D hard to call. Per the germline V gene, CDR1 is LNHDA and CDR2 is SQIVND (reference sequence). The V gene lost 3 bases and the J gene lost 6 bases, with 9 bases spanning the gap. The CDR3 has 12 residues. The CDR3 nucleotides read TGTGCCAGTAGTATGGGTTCGGTCGAGCAGTACTTC. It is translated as CASSMGSVEQYF. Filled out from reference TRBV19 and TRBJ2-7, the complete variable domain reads DGGITQSPKYLFRKEGQNVTLSCEQNLNHDAMYWYRQDPGQGLRLIYYSQIVNDFQKGDIAEGYSVSREKKESFPLTVTSAQKNPTAFYLCASSMGSVEQYFGPGTRLTVT.

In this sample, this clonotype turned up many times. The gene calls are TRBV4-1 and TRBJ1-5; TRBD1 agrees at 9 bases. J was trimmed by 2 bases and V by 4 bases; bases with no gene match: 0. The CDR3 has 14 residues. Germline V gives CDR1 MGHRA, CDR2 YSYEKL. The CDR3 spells CASSRTGGNQPQHF. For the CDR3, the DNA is TGCGCCAGCAGCCGGACAGGGGGCAATCAGCCCCAGCATTTT.

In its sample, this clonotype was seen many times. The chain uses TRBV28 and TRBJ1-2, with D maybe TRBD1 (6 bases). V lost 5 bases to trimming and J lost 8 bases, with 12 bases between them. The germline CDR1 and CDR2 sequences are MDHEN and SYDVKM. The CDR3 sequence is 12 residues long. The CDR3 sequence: CASSNRERGYTF. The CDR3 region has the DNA TGTGCCAGCAGTAACAGGGAACGCGGCTACACCTTC.

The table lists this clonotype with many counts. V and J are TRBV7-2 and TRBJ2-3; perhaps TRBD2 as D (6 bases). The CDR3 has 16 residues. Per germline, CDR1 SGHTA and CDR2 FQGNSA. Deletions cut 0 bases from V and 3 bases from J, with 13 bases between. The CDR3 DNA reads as TGTGCCAGCAGCTTAGCGGGTCCGGGGGTGACAGATACGCAGTATTTT. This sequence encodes CASSLAGPGVTDTQYF.

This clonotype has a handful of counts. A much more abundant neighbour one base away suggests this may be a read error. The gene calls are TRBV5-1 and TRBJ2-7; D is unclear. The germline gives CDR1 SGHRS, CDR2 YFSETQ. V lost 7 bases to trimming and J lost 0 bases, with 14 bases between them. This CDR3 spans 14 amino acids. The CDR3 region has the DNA TGCGCCAGCGGTCCTCGGATTAGCTCCTACGAGCAGTACTTC. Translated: CASGPRISSYEQYF.

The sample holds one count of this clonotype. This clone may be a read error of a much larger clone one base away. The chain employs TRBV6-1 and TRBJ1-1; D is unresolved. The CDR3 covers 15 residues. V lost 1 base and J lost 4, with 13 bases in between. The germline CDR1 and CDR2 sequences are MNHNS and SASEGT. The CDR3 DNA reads TGTGCCAGCAGTGAAGGAGTAGGGTGGTCCACTGAAGCTTTCTTT. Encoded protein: CASSEGVGWSTEAFF.

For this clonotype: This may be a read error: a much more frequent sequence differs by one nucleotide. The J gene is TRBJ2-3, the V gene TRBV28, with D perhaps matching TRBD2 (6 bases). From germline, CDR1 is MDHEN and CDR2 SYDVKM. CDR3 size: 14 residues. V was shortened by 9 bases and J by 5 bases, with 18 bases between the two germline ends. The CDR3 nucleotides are TGTGCCAGTTACGTAGAGGGAGGAAGAGATACGCAGTATTTT. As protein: CASYVEGGRDTQYF.

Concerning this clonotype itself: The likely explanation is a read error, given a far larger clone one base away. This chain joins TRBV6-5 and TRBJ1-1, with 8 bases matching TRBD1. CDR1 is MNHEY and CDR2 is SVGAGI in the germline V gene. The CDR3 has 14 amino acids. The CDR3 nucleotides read TGTTCCAGCAGTTACACAGGGGGGGAGACTGAAGCTTTCTTT. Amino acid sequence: CSSSYTGGETEAFF.

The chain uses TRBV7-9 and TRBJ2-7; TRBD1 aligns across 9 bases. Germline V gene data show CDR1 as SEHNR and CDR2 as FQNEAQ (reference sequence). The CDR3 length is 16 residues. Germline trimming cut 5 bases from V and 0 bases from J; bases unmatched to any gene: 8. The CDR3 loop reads CASSPSGTGPSYEQYF. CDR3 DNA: TGTGCCAGCAGCCCGTCAGGGACAGGGCCCTCCTACGAGCAGTACTTC.

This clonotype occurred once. CDR3 in amino acids: CAGGLLGLAVTEQFF. The CDR3 DNA follows: TGTGCCGGCGGCCTGTTGGGACTAGCGGTCACTGAGCAGTTCTTC. The V gene is TRBV7-9, the J gene TRBJ2-1; 11 bases align to TRBD2. Losses at the gene ends were 11 bases for V and 9 bases for J; bases not matched to a gene: 15. This CDR3 comprises 15 residues. Germline CDR1 SEHNR, CDR2 FQNEAQ (reference sequence).

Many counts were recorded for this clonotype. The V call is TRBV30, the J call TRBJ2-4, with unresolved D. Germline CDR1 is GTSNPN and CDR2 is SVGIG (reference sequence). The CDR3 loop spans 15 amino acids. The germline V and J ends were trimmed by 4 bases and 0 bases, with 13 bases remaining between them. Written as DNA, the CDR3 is TGTGCCTGGACCCTTCCGACATTAGCCAAAAACATTCAGTACTTC. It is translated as CAWTLPTLAKNIQYF.

The CDR3 nucleotides read TGTGCCAGCACGGGTTCACCGAGGTGCACCGGGGAGCTGTTTTTT. Translating it yields CASTGSPRCTGELFF. The rearrangement links TRBV6-1 to TRBJ2-2, with D unresolved. CDR3 length: 15 residues. V was clipped by 7 bases and J by 4 bases, with 16 bases between them. In germline, CDR1 is MNHNS, CDR2 SASEGT.

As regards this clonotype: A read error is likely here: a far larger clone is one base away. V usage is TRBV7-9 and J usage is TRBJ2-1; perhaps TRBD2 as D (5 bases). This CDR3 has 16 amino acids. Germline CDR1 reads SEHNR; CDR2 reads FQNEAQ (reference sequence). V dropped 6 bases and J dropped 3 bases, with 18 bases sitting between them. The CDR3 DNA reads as TGTGCCAGCAGTAGAGGGAGAACTGGTCTCTACAATGAGCAGTTCTTC. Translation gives CASSRGRTGLYNEQFF.

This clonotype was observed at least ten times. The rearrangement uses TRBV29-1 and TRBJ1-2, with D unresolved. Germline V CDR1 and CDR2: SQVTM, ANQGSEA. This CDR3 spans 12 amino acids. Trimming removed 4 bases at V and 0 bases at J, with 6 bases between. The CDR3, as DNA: TGCAGCGTTGTGGACGCTAACTATGGCTACACCTTC. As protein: CSVVDANYGYTF.